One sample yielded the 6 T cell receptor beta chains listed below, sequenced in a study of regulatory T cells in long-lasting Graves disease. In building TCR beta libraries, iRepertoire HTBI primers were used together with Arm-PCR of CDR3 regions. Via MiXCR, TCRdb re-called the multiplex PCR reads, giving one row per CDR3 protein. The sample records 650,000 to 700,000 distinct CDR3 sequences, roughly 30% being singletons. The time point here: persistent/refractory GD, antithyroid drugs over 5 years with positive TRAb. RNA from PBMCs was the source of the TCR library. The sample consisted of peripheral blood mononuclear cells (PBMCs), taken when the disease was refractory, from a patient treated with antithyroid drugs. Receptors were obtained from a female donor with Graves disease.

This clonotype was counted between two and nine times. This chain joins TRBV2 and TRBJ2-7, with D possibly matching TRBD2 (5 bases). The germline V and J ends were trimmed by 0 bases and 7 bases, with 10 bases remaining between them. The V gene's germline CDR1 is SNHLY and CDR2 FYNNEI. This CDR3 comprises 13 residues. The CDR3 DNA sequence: TGTGCCAGCAGTGAAGCGGGAGAATGGGAGCAGTACTTC. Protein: CASSEAGEWEQYF. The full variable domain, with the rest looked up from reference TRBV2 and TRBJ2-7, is EPEVTQTPSHQVTQMGQEVILRCVPISNHLYFYWYRQILGQKVEFLVSFYNNEISEKSEIFDDQFSVERPDGSNFTLKIRSTKLEDSAMYFCASSEAGEWEQYFGPGTRLTVT.

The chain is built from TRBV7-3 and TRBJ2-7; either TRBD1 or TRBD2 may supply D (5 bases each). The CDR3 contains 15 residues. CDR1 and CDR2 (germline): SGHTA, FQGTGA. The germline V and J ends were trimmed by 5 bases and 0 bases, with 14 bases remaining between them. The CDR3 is CASSARDGHSYEQYF. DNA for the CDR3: TGTGCCAGCAGCGCCCGGGACGGACACTCCTACGAGCAGTACTTC.

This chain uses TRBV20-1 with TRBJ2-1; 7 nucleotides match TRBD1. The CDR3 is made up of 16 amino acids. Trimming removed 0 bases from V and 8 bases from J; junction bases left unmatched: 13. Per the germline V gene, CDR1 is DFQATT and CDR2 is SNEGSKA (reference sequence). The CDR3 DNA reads TGCAGTGCTAGAGATCAAAGGGGGCCCCTGCCCGATGAGCAGTTCTTC. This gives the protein CSARDQRGPLPDEQFF.

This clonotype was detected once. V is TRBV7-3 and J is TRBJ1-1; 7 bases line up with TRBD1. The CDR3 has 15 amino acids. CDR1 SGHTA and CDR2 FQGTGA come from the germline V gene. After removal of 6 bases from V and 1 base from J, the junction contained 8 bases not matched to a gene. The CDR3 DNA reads TGTGCCAGCAGTAGACAGGGTAGGACGAACACTGAAGCTTTCTTT. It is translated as CASSRQGRTNTEAFF.

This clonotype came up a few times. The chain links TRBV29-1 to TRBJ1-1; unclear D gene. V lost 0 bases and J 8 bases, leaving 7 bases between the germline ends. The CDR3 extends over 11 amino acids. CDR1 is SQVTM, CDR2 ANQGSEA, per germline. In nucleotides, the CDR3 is TGCAGCGTTGAAGATTTGGGGGAAGCTTTCTTT. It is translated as CSVEDLGEAFF.

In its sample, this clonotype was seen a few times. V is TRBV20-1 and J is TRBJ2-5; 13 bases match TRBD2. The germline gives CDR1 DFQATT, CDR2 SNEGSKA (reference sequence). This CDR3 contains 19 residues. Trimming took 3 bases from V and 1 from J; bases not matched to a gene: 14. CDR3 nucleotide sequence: TGCAGTGCTAGGGGGGGACTAGCGGGGACCCAGCAGACCCAAGAGACCCAGTACTTC. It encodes CSARGGLAGTQQTQETQYF.